The text below deals with one T cell receptor beta chain. The protocol was immunoSEQ multiplex PCR, while the TCRdb copy is restricted to in-frame clones and leaves out a portion. The table shows about 92,000 clones, with almost 85% occurring only once. CDR1 is MGHRA, CDR2 YSYEKL, per germline. CDR3 length: 14 residues. J was trimmed by 2 bases and V by 4 bases; bases with no gene match: 4. These data are taken from a study of control samples from healthy donors and cancer patients. Sequenced: blood. The sequence was collected from a woman aged 55 to 70 in good health. The chain employs TRBV4-1 and TRBJ1-2; 7 nucleotides match TRBD1. Written as DNA, the CDR3 is TGCGCCAGCAGCCCGATGGGACAGAACTATGGCTACACCTTC. This gives the protein CASSPMGQNYGYTF.